The 22 T cell receptor beta chains below all came from one sample that was sequenced in a study of cytomegalovirus exposure and HLA in healthy donors. The PCR had 60 Vbeta and 13 Jbeta primers. Clones were read by immunoSEQ multiplex PCR, and TCRdb kept only the in-frame ones, dropping some. The sample has around 150,000 clones; about 82% are singletons. The material sequenced was PBMCs. The receptors stem from a woman in her 30s in good health and CMV-seropositive.

The chain carries TRBV20-1 and TRBJ1-1; a possible D gene is TRBD1 (6 bases). The CDR3 contains 11 residues. Looked up from germline, CDR1 is DFQATT and CDR2 is SNEGSKA (reference sequence). Trimming left V 3 bases short and J 5 bases short, with 7 bases between. This CDR3 reads CSARGATEAFF. In DNA, the CDR3 is TGCAGTGCTAGGGGGGCTACTGAAGCTTTCTTT.

V gene TRBV6-1 combines with J gene TRBJ1-1, with 8 bases fitting TRBD1. Germline CDR1 reads MNHNS; CDR2 reads SASEGT. V trimming: 4 bases; J trimming: 4 bases; junction bases outside the gene matches: 8. The CDR3 loop spans 15 amino acids. CDR3 region: CASSAETGAVTEAFF. DNA of the CDR3: TGTGCCAGCAGTGCAGAGACAGGGGCGGTCACTGAAGCTTTCTTT.

V is TRBV27 and J is TRBJ1-5; D unclear. Per germline, CDR1 MNHEY and CDR2 SMNVEV (reference sequence). The ends were cut back, 6 bases at V and 9 bases at J, with 15 bases in the middle. The CDR3 consists of 13 residues. The CDR3 loop reads CASSAIVTRPQHF. The DNA of the CDR3 is TGTGCCAGCAGCGCGATCGTAACTCGGCCCCAGCATTTT.

This chain uses TRBV6-1 with TRBJ1-5; D not resolved. Germline-derived CDR1 and CDR2 are MNHNS and SASEGT. The CDR3 consists of 15 residues. V was clipped by 7 bases and J by 0 bases, with 13 bases between them. CDR3 residues: CASTSLRSSNQPQHF. Written as DNA, the CDR3 is TGTGCCAGCACCTCACTTAGGAGTAGCAATCAGCCCCAGCATTTT.

This clone was counted between two and nine times. The chain combines TRBV5-1 with TRBJ2-5, with D possibly TRBD2 on 5 matching bases. CDR3 size: 17 residues. Germline loops: CDR1 SGHRS, CDR2 YFSETQ. V lost 5 bases and J lost 3, with 23 bases in between. CDR3 DNA: TGCGCCAGCAGTCCCGCGGGTAGTAGTACTAATAAAGAGACCCAGTACTTC. It specifies CASSPAGSSTNKETQYF.

The chain employs TRBV4-1 and TRBJ1-1, with a weak D call TRBD1 (5 bases). Germline V lookup: CDR1 MGHRA, CDR2 YSYEKL. Trimming removed 4 bases from V and 7 bases from J, with 19 bases in between. This CDR3 is 15 amino acids long. In DNA, the CDR3 is TGCGCCAGCAGCCCAGAAGAGACAGTTATTTATGAAGCTTTCTTT. Translating gives CASSPEETVIYEAFF.

The chain recombines TRBV5-4 with TRBJ2-3; D unclear. The CDR3 length is 15 residues. CDR1 and CDR2 from the germline V gene are SGHNT and YYREEE (reference sequence). V shed 10 bases and J shed 0 bases, with 18 bases lying between them. The CDR3 DNA sequence: TGTGCCGGTGTTTTTGGCGGCACTAGCACAGATACGCAGTATTTT. Amino acid sequence: CAGVFGGTSTDTQYF.

V gene TRBV10-3 combines with J gene TRBJ1-1; the D gene is possibly TRBD1 (5 bases). Deletions cut 6 bases from V and 1 base from J, with 18 bases between. There are 16 residues in the CDR3. Per the germline V gene, CDR1 is ENHRY and CDR2 is SYGVKD. CDR3 protein: CAIRQGVGGENTEAFF. As DNA, the CDR3 is TGTGCCATCAGGCAGGGTGTGGGGGGGGAGAACACTGAAGCTTTCTTT.

The rearrangement joins TRBV10-3 to TRBJ2-1; 10 positions agree with TRBD2. Per germline, CDR1 ENHRY and CDR2 SYGVKD. V lost 10 bases, J lost 6 bases, and 12 bases stayed unmatched. The CDR3 totals 15 residues. The CDR3 DNA reads TGTGCCACCGAGAGAGGGGCTAGCGGGGGCAATGAGCAGTTCTTC. Protein: CATERGASGGNEQFF.

The V gene is TRBV7-9, the J gene TRBJ1-1; D is possibly TRBD1 (6 bases). V was pared by 1 base and J by 4 bases, with 13 bases between. CDR1 is SEHNR, CDR2 FQNEAQ, per germline (reference sequence). The CDR3 covers 15 residues. CDR3 amino acids: CASSLEIRGFTEAFF. DNA for the CDR3: TGTGCCAGCAGCTTAGAGATTAGGGGGTTCACTGAAGCTTTCTTT. The whole variable domain, remainder taken from reference TRBV7-9 and TRBJ1-1, is DTGVSQNPRHKITKRGQNVTFRCDPISEHNRLYWYRQTLGQGPEFLTYFQNEAQLEKSRLLSDRFSAERPKGSFSTLEIQRTEQGDSAMYLCASSLEIRGFTEAFFGQGTRLTVV.

The chain uses TRBV6-5 and TRBJ1-5; D unresolved. V lost 4 bases, J lost 10 bases, and 14 bases lay in between. Germline CDR1 reads MNHEY; CDR2 reads SVGAGI. CDR3 length: 13 residues. This CDR3 is CASSSARRDPQHF. In nucleotides, the CDR3 is TGTGCCAGCAGTTCAGCAAGGAGGGATCCCCAGCATTTT.

The chain has TRBV27 and TRBJ2-2; the match to TRBD2 covers 15 bases. This CDR3 comprises 21 residues. Germline-derived CDR1 and CDR2 are MNHEY and SMNVEV (reference sequence). The J segment lost 4 bases and the V segment lost 5 bases, leaving 17 bases of the junction unmatched. The CDR3 protein is CASSPGLGLAGGITTTGELFF. CDR3 nucleotide sequence: TGTGCCAGCAGTCCCGGCCTTGGACTAGCGGGGGGGATCACAACCACCGGGGAGCTGTTTTTT.

The V call is TRBV27, the J call TRBJ2-1, with 7 bases fitting TRBD2. V was clipped by 2 bases and J by 3 bases; unmatched bases: 10. Per germline, CDR1 MNHEY and CDR2 SMNVEV (reference sequence). This CDR3 has 17 amino acids. Here the CDR3 DNA reads TGTGCCAGCAGTTTAAACCCTAGCGGCGTCCGCTACAATGAGCAGTTCTTC. Translated, it gives CASSLNPSGVRYNEQFF.

This chain joins TRBV11-2 and TRBJ2-7; D may be TRBD1 (5 bases). Germline CDR1 SGHAT, CDR2 FQNNGV. Deletions cut 4 bases from V and 6 bases from J, with 16 bases between. This CDR3 has 14 residues. CDR3 region: CASSYSGSLSEQYF. The CDR3 nucleotides read TGTGCCAGCAGCTATTCAGGGTCTTTATCCGAGCAGTACTTC. Supplemented by reference TRBV11-2 and TRBJ2-7, the full variable domain reads EAGVAQSPRYKIIEKRQSVAFWCNPISGHATLYWYQQILGQGPKLLIQFQNNGVVDDSQLPKDRFSAERLKGVDSTLKIQPAKLEDSAVYLCASSYSGSLSEQYFGPGTRLTVT.

This chain uses TRBV18 with TRBJ1-1; the match to TRBD1 covers 7 bases. V shed 2 bases and J 4 bases; nucleotides not matched to a gene: 4. In germline, CDR1 is KGHSH, CDR2 LQKENI. This CDR3 is 14 amino acids long. The CDR3 DNA reads as TGTGCCAGCTCACCAGCGACAGGGAGCACTGAAGCTTTCTTT. Translated, it gives CASSPATGSTEAFF.

This chain connects TRBV4-3 to TRBJ2-1; 13 bases line up with TRBD2. V trimming: 2 bases; J trimming: 8 bases; junction bases outside the gene matches: 9. The CDR3 runs to 17 residues. Germline V CDR1 and CDR2: LGHNA, YSLEER. The CDR3 sequence is CASSQSRTSGGLDEQFF. The CDR3 nucleotides read TGCGCCAGCAGCCAATCACGGACTAGCGGGGGACTGGATGAGCAGTTCTTC.

The DNA of the CDR3 is TGTGCCAGCAGCTCTCGGACAGGGGCAGAGACCCAGTACTTC. Amino acids: CASSSRTGAETQYF. The rearrangement joins TRBV7-2 to TRBJ2-5; 9 nucleotides agree with TRBD1. Unmatched junction bases numbered 4, after V lost 4 bases and J lost 4 bases. The CDR3 totals 14 residues. Germline CDR1 reads SGHTA; CDR2 reads FQGNSA.

V usage is TRBV19 and J usage is TRBJ2-3; 11 bases align to TRBD2. With V trimmed by 6 bases and J by 3 bases, 8 bases remained unmatched. CDR3 size: 16 residues. CDR1 LNHDA and CDR2 SQIVND come from the germline V gene (reference sequence). The CDR3 region is CASRPLAGGRTDTQYF. The CDR3 nucleotides read TGTGCCAGTAGGCCCCTAGCGGGGGGCCGAACAGATACGCAGTATTTT.

This clone was counted once. This chain links TRBV7-9 with TRBJ2-7; D gene ambiguous. Trimming left V 3 bases short and J 0 bases short, with 9 bases between. The length of the CDR3 is 14 residues. The V gene's germline CDR1 is SEHNR and CDR2 FQNEAQ (reference sequence). CDR3 region: CASSFGDLSYEQYF. Here the CDR3 DNA reads TGTGCCAGCAGCTTCGGAGATCTCTCCTACGAGCAGTACTTC.

This clone has only one observation. The chain couples TRBV5-6 to TRBJ2-7, with TRBD1 identical over 8 bases. CDR1 SGHDT and CDR2 YYEEEE come from the germline V gene. Germline trimming cut 4 bases from V and 7 bases from J; bases unmatched to any gene: 7. The CDR3 length is 13 residues. CDR3 amino acids: CASSRTGLGEQYF. The CDR3, as DNA: TGTGCCAGCAGCCGGACAGGGTTGGGAGAGCAGTACTTC. Combining the CDR3 with reference TRBV5-6 and TRBJ2-7 gives the whole variable domain DAGVTQSPTHLIKTRGQQVTLRCSPKSGHDTVSWYQQALGQGPQFIFQYYEEEERQRGNFPDRFSGHQFPNYSSELNVNALLLGDSALYLCASSRTGLGEQYFGPGTRLTVT.

This sequence joins TRBV7-9 and TRBJ1-1; D gene unclear. V shed 0 bases and J shed 0 bases, with 14 bases lying between them. CDR1 is SEHNR, CDR2 FQNEAQ, per germline (reference sequence). The CDR3 is 17 residues long. The CDR3 nucleotides are TGTGCCAGCAGCTTAGCGCTAGGAATTGGAGTGAACACTGAAGCTTTCTTT. Amino acids: CASSLALGIGVNTEAFF.

The chain links TRBV29-1 to TRBJ1-1; no firm D call. Trimming took off 7 bases at V and 9 bases at J, with 15 bases between the two ends. In germline, CDR1 is SQVTM, CDR2 ANQGSEA. The CDR3 is 11 amino acids. This CDR3 is CSALREGQAFF. The CDR3 nucleotides read TGCAGCGCCCTCCGGGAGGGTCAAGCTTTCTTT. Combining the CDR3 with reference TRBV29-1 and TRBJ1-1 gives the whole variable domain SAVISQKPSRDICQRGTSLTIQCQVDSQVTMMFWYRQQPGQSLTLIATANQGSEATYESGFVIDKFPISRPNLTFSTLTVSNMSPEDSSIYLCSALREGQAFFGQGTRLTVV.